Listed here are 14 T cell receptor beta chains from one sample, sequenced in a study of breast tumors, draining lymph nodes, adjacent tissues. TCRdb re-derived calls from the multiplex PCR reads in MiXCR, one entry per CDR3 protein. Of more than 10,000 distinct CDR3 sequences in the sample, approximately 70% are singletons; the top ten hold around 44%. Sequenced material: tumor-adjacent breast tissue. All receptors come from a female donor with breast cancer. Some clones in this sample may be carry-over from other donors' samples.

CDR3 protein: CATSDLRVGQETQYF. The CDR3 bases are TGTGCCACCAGTGATTTGAGAGTAGGCCAAGAGACCCAGTACTTC. V is TRBV24-1 and J is TRBJ2-5; D is unclear. Trimming shortened V by 0 bases and J by 1 base, and 8 bases separated the two germline ends. The germline V gene has CDR1 KGHDR and CDR2 SFDVKD. The CDR3 consists of 15 residues.

The chain combines TRBV3-1 with TRBJ2-7; the match to TRBD1 covers 7 bases. Germline CDR1 is LGHDT and CDR2 is YNNKEL (reference sequence). The J segment lost 2 bases and the V segment lost 3 bases, leaving 4 bases of the junction unmatched. The CDR3 spans 14 residues. DNA for the CDR3: TGTGCCAGCAGCCAGAGACAGGGTACCTACGAGCAGTACTTC. This encodes CASSQRQGTYEQYF.

This clonotype was seen a single time. The chain recombines TRBV3-1 with TRBJ2-5; 12 bases align to TRBD2. Germline values: CDR1 LGHDT, CDR2 YNNKEL (reference sequence). The CDR3 consists of 15 residues. J lost 2 bases, V lost 4 bases, and 2 bases had no gene match. CDR3: CASSPGTSGQETQYF. The CDR3 DNA reads TGTGCCAGCAGCCCCGGGACTAGCGGGCAAGAGACCCAGTACTTC.

Turning to this clonotype: The junction differs from germline at one of its ends, possibly a read error. This chain joins TRBV15 and TRBJ1-3; D is ambiguous. The CDR3 is made up of 18 amino acids. Germline loops: CDR1 LNHNV, CDR2 YYDKDF (reference sequence). This CDR3 reads CATSGGLFSPTRGNTIYF. For the CDR3, the DNA is TGCGCCACCAGCGGAGGCCTCTTTTCCCCGACTAGAGGAAACACCATATATTTT.

This clonotype was seen many times. The chain combines TRBV11-2 with TRBJ2-5; D remains ambiguous. V dropped 6 bases and J dropped 1 base, with 3 bases sitting between them. The CDR3 runs 11 residues. Germline V gene sequence: CDR1 SGHAT, CDR2 FQNNGV. This chain's CDR3 is CASRVQETQYF. CDR3 DNA: TGTGCCAGCAGGGTCCAAGAGACCCAGTACTTC.

The chain links TRBV4-1 to TRBJ2-7; TRBD2 agrees at 14 bases. Germline CDR1 MGHRA, CDR2 YSYEKL. The CDR3 has 18 amino acids. V was clipped by 1 base and J by 1 base; unmatched bases: 6. The CDR3: CASSQGLAGGHHSYEQYF. The CDR3 DNA follows: TGCGCCAGCAGCCAAGGACTAGCGGGAGGGCACCATTCCTACGAGCAGTACTTC.

This clonotype was counted many times. The V call is TRBV5-6, the J call TRBJ1-6; 11 bases fit TRBD1. The CDR3 is made up of 17 amino acids. From germline, CDR1 is SGHDT and CDR2 YYEEEE. Losses at the gene ends were 4 bases for V and 6 bases for J; bases not matched to a gene: 9. DNA for the CDR3: TGTGCCAGCAGCCCACCCGGACAGGGGGCGGGTAATTCACCCCTCCACTTT. This sequence encodes CASSPPGQGAGNSPLHF.

The chain employs TRBV4-2 and TRBJ2-1; 7 bases agree with TRBD2. This CDR3 has 15 residues. The germline CDR1 and CDR2 sequences are LGHNA and YNFKEQ. After removal of 1 base from V and 1 base from J, the junction contained 1 base not matched to a gene. Here the CDR3 reads CASSQAGGSYNEQFF. The CDR3 region has the DNA TGTGCCAGCAGCCAAGCGGGAGGTTCCTACAATGAGCAGTTCTTC.

V is TRBV5-1 and J is TRBJ2-3; D is possibly TRBD2 (6 bases). This CDR3 is 15 amino acids long. Trimming left V 5 bases short and J 0 bases short, with 13 bases between. CDR1 and CDR2 from the germline V gene are SGHRS and YFSETQ. DNA for the CDR3: TGCGCCAGCAGAGAGCGGGCCTCTAGCACAGATACGCAGTATTTT. It is translated as CASRERASSTDTQYF. Full variable domain (outside the CDR3, taken from reference TRBV5-1 and TRBJ2-3): KAGVTQTPRYLIKTRGQQVTLSCSPISGHRSVSWYQQTPGQGLQFLFEYFSETQRNKGNFPGRFSGRQFSNSRSEMNVSTLELGDSALYLCASRERASSTDTQYFGPGTRLTVL.

The CDR3 region has the DNA TGTGCCAGCAGTGCCCCCTCCTACGAGCAGTACTTC. Translating gives CASSAPSYEQYF. This rearrangement joins TRBV2 to TRBJ2-7; D remains ambiguous. Germline V gene data show CDR1 as SNHLY and CDR2 as FYNNEI. V lost 4 bases and J lost 0, with 4 bases in between. The CDR3 loop spans 12 amino acids.

This chain joins TRBV2 and TRBJ2-7; 13 positions match TRBD2. The J segment lost 5 bases and the V segment lost 8 bases, leaving 12 bases of the junction unmatched. Germline values: CDR1 SNHLY, CDR2 FYNNEI. The CDR3 length is 16 residues. CDR3 sequence reads: CASRGGIGLAGDEQYF. The CDR3, as DNA: TGTGCCAGCCGAGGGGGGATAGGACTAGCGGGGGACGAGCAGTACTTC.

V is TRBV20-1 and J is TRBJ2-3, with 8 bases aligning to TRBD2. Germline CDR1 DFQATT, CDR2 SNEGSKA (reference sequence). The length of the CDR3 is 13 residues. V lost 4 bases and J lost 7; bases outside the gene matches: 7. CDR3 nucleotide sequence: TGCAGTGCTAACGGACTAGCCTCCTATACGCAGTATTTT. It encodes CSANGLASYTQYF.

The V and J genes are TRBV28 and TRBJ2-1, with no clear D. The CDR3 loop spans 11 amino acids. V lost 4 bases to trimming and J lost 16 bases, with 14 bases between them. The germline gives CDR1 MDHEN, CDR2 SYDVKM. CDR3 loop: CASSYPPLHFF. As DNA, the CDR3 is TGTGCCAGCAGTTACCCCCCCCTCCACTTCTTC.

The rearrangement uses TRBV19 and TRBJ2-7; D uncertain. Germline V CDR1 and CDR2: LNHDA, SQIVND (reference sequence). This CDR3 has 13 residues. V was pared by 4 bases and J by 6 bases, with 13 bases between. In DNA form, the CDR3 reads TGTGCCAGTAGTAATGGCGTAAGACTCGAGCAGTACTTC. Its translation: CASSNGVRLEQYF.